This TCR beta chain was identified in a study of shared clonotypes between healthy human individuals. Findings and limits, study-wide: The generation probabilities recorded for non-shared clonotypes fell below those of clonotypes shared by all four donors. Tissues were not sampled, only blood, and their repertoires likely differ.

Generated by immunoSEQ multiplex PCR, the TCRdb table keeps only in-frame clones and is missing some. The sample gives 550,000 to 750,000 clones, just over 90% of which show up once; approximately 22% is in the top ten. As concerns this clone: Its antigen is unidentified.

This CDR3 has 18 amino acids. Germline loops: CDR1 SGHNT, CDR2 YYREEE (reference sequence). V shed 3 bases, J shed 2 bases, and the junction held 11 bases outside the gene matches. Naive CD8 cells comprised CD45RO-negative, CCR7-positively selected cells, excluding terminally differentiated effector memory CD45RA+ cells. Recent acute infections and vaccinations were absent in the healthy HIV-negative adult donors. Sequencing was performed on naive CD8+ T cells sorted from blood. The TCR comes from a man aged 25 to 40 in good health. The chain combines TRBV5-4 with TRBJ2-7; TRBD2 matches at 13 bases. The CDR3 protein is CASSSGLAGPTSTYEQYF. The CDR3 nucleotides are TGTGCCAGCAGCTCGGGACTAGCGGGACCTACTAGCACCTACGAGCAGTACTTC.